This record looks at one TCR beta chain sequence and its context. This record comes from a study of T cells in Graves' hyperthyroidism and ophthalmopathy. Trimming removed 8 bases from V and 3 bases from J, with 16 bases in between. CDR3 size: 14 residues. Germline loops: CDR1 MGHDK, CDR2 SYGVNS. TCR beta CDR3 sequences were amplified from RNA transcripts. The HTBI primer set drove a first-round RT-PCR of the TCR CDR3. Each CDR3 protein gets one entry after TCRdb re-called the multiplex PCR reads with MiXCR. The sample includes hundreds of thousands of distinct CDR3 sequences, 40% to 55% of them seen just once.

Sequencing was performed on peripheral blood or thyroid tissue (not recorded which). The source is a woman between 18 and 30 years old with Graves' hyperthyroidism. The rearrangement uses TRBV25-1 and TRBJ1-2; D possibly corresponds to TRBD1 (5 bases). CDR3 DNA sequence: TGTGCCAGCTTGAGGAGGGGTGAGGACTATGGCTACACCTTC. Its protein product is CASLRRGEDYGYTF.